This T cell receptor (beta chain) was identified in a study of cytomegalovirus exposure and HLA in healthy donors. Study information: According to later analysis, the same platform produced the roughly 110 validation and several hundred first-cohort repertoires. Study-wide findings and caveats: The CMV antigen specificity of a few CMV-associated chains was confirmed through in vitro analysis.

Profiled with immunoSEQ multiplex PCR; TCRdb holds only in-frame clones, not every one. This sample has under 300,000 clones, with approximately 86% found just once. The trim removed 4 bases at V and 6 bases at J, leaving 7 bases unmatched. CDR3 length: 15 residues. CDR1 is SGHRS and CDR2 is YFSETQ in the germline V gene. This clone was seen more than once but under ten times. No antigen is known for it. The clonotype originates from a woman aged 18-29 years in good health and CMV-seronegative. The rearrangement links TRBV5-1 to TRBJ2-5; 12 bases are shared with TRBD2. The sequencing sample was made of PBMCs. The CDR3 sequence: CASSPPGLAGQTQYF. In DNA, the CDR3 is TGCGCCAGCAGCCCACCGGGACTAGCGGGCCAGACCCAGTACTTC.